Listed below are T cell receptor beta chains from one sample, sequenced in a study of T cell responses to AZD1222 COVID-19 vaccine. Only in-frame clones appear in the TCRdb table, and some are missing; sequencing was by immunoSEQ multiplex PCR. This sample yields about 180,000 clones, of which 90% to 95% are seen a single time; roughly 1.7% belongs to the top ten. Sample: peripheral blood, taken 28 days after the second AZD1222 dose. The receptors stem from an adult who received the AZD1222 COVID-19 vaccine. Both conserved end residues are part of each CDR3. The D gene is left open where the match is weak.

v_gene	len	d_gene	j_gene	CDR3aa
TRBV19	13	.	TRBJ1-1	CAGDRESDTEAFF
TRBV9	14	.	TRBJ2-2	CASSVVDYTGELFF
TRBV11-3	13	.	TRBJ1-1	CASSGGGSTEAFF
TRBV19	14	.	TRBJ1-3	CASSLGTSGNTIYF
TRBV19	15	.	TRBJ1-4	CASGPAIGTNEKLFF
TRBV5-5	14	.	TRBJ1-1	CASRPTGRLTEAFF
TRBV3-1/TRBV3-2	14	.	TRBJ1-4	CASSPGPTNEKLFF
TRBV5-1	12	.	TRBJ1-1	CATPPGGTEAFF
TRBV5-1	14	TRBD2	TRBJ2-5	CASSSGREAETQYF
TRBV2	16	TRBD1	TRBJ2-7	CASSSSGTDYTYEQYF
TRBV18	14	.	TRBJ1-4	CASSLRQANEKLFF
TRBV27	16	.	TRBJ1-5	CASSLSGGRGNQPQHF
TRBV4-3	14	.	TRBJ1-4	CASSQAPREEKLFF
TRBV6-4	17	TRBD2	TRBJ2-1	CASRNTSGGASYNEQFF
TRBV27	15	.	TRBJ2-7	CASSSPGGLSYEQYF
TRBV7-2	15	.	TRBJ2-7	CASSLEAGTGYEQYF
TRBV20-1	11	.	TRBJ1-1	CSALPQNEAFF
TRBV18	12	.	TRBJ2-5	CASSPVLGDEYF
TRBV5-4	15	TRBD1	TRBJ1-4	CASSLGRQGDEKLFF
TRBV11-2	15	TRBD2	TRBJ2-1	CASSLGRGSIYEQFF
TRBV2	17	TRBD1	TRBJ1-2	CASLTYGGQGVNYGYTF
TRBV2	13	.	TRBJ2-5	CASSRRVQETQYF
TRBV7-9	17	TRBD1	TRBJ1-1	CASSWPRGRGMNTEAFF
TRBV3-1/TRBV3-2	15	TRBD1	TRBJ1-5	CASSPGTGWGQPQHF
TRBV9	16	.	TRBJ1-1	CASSPGPRTLGTEAFF
TRBV4-3	17	TRBD2	TRBJ2-3	CASSQDPRAGGLDTQYF
TRBV3-1/TRBV3-2	14	.	TRBJ1-1	CASSRTAGGTEAFF
TRBV6-5	12	.	TRBJ2-7	CASRKDSYEQYF
TRBV5-6	14	.	TRBJ1-2	CASSLDAGDYGYTF
TRBV9	13	.	TRBJ2-3	CASGGASTDTQYF
TRBV10-3	17	TRBD1	TRBJ1-6	CAIRKGFGAGGKEALHF
TRBV6-6	12	.	TRBJ1-2	CASRGGDYGYTF